This T cell receptor beta chain came from a study of T cells after yellow fever vaccination. TCRdb redid the calling of the 5' RACE reads with MiXCR, one entry per CDR3 protein. Among over 300,000 distinct CDR3 sequences listed, 6.8% were seen once. Sequenced material: PBMCs, taken more than 35 days after the first yellow fever vaccination. The TCR was taken from a man younger than 35 who received the YFV17D yellow fever vaccine.

DNA of the CDR3: TGTGCCAGCAGCTTCGCAGATTTGGGCTACGAGCAGTACGTC. Its translation: CASSFADLGYEQYV. The rearrangement links TRBV7-2 to TRBJ2-7, with D unclear. CDR1 and CDR2 (germline): SGHTA, FQGNSA. Trimming left V 3 bases short and J 3 bases short, with 12 bases between. The CDR3 is 14 amino acids.